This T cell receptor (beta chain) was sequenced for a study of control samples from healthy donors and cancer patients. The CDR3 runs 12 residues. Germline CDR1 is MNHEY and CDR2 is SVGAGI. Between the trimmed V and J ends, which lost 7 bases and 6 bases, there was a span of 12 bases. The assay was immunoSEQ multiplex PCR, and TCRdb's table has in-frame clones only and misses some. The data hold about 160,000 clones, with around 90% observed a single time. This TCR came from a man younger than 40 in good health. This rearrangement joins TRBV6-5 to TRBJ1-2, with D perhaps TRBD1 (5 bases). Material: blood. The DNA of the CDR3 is TGTGCCAGCACCCCACAGGAGCATGGCTACACCTTC. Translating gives CASTPQEHGYTF.